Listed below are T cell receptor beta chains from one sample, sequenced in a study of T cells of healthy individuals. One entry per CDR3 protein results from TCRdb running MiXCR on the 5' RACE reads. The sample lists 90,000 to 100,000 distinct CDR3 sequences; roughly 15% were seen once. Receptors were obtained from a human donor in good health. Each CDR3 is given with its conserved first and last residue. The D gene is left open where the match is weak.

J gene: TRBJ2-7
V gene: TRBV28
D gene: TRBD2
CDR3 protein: CASRPTGRGSSYEQYF

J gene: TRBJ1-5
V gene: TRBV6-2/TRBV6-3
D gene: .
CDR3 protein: CASSYSGAARQHF

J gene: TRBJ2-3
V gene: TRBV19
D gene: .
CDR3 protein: CASSMREVTDTQYF

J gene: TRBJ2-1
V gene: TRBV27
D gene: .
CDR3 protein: CASVGGTPYNEQFF

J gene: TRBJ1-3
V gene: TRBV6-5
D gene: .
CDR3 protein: CASSYSRYSSSGNTIYF

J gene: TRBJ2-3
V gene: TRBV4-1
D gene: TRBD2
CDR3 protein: CASSPQERDSRDTQYF

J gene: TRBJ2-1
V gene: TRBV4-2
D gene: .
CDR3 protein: CASSQEEGGTDNEQFF

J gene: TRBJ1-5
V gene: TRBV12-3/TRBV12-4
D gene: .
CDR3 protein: CASSLYRADNQPQHF

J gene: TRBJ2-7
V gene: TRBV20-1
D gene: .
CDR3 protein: CSARVSVADYYEQYF

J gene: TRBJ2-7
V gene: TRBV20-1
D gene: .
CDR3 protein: CSARGGWRGGEQYF

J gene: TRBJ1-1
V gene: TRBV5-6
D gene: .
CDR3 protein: CASSWSTEAFF

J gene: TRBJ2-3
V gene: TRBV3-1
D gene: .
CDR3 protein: CASSHGAPRTDTQYF

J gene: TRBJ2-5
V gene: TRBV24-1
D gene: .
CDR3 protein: CATSAVNQETQYF

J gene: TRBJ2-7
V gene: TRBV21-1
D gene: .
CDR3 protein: CASNDRQGQYF

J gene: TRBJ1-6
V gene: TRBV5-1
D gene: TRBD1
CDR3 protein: CASSLGTGDSPLHF

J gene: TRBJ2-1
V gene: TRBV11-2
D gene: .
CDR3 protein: CASSRPPAGVNEQFF

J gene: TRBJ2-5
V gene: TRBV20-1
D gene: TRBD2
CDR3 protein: CSARGQRGVETQYF

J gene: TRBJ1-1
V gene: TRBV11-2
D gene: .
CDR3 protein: CASSLIRGRQVTEAFF

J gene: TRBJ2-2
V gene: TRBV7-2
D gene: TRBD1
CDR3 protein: CASWDRTNTGELFF

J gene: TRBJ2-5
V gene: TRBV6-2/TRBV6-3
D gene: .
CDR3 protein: CASRSGLEETQYF

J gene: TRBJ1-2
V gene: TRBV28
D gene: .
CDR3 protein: CASNPARTNYGYTF

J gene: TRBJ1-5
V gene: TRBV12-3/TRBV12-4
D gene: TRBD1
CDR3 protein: CASTPIRQGENQPQHF

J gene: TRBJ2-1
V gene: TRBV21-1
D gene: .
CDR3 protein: CASSRGLPRGTEQFF

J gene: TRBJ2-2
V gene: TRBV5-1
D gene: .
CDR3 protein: CASSNSGTNTGELFF

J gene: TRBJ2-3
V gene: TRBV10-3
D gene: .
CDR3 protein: CAIRASTDTQYF

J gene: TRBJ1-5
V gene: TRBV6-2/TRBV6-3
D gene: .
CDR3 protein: CASNPRARAPSNQPQHF